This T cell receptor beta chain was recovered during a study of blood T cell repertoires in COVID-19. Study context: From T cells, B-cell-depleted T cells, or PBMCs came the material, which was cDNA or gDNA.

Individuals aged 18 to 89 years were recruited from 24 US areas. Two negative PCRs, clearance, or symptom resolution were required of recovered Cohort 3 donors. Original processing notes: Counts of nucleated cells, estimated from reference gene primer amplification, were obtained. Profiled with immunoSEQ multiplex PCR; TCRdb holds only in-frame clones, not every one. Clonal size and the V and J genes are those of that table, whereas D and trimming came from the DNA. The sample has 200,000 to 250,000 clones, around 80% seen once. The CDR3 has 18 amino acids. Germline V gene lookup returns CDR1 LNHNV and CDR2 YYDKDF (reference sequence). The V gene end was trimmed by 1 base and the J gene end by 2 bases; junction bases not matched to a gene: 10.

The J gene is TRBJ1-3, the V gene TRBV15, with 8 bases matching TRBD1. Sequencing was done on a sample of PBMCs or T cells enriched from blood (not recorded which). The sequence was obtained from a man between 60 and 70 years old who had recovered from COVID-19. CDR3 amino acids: CATSRGTGSGVAGNTIYF. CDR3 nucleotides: TGTGCCACCAGCAGAGGGACAGGGTCGGGAGTCGCTGGAAACACCATATATTTT.